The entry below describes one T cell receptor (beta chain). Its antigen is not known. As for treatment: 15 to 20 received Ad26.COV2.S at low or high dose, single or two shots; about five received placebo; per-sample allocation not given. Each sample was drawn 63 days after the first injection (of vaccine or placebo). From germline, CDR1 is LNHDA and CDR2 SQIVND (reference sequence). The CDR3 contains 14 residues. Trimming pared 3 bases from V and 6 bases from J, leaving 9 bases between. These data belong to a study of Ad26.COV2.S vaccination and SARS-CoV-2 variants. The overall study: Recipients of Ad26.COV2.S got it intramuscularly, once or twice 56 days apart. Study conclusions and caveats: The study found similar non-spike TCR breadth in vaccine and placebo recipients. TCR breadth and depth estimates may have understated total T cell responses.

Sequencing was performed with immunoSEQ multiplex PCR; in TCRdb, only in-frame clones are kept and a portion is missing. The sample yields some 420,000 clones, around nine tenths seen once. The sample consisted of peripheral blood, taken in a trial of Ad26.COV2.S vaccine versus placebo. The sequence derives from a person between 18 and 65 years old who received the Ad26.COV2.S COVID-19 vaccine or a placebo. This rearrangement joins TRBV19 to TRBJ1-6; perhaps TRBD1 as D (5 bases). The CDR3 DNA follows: TGTGCCAGTAGTATCGCCAGGGCTAATTCACCCCTCCACTTT. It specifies CASSIARANSPLHF.